Listed here are 11 T cell receptor beta chains from one sample, sequenced in a study of STAT5B mutations in CD4+ large granular lymphocyte leukemia. This table comes from immunoSEQ multiplex PCR, and its TCRdb copy is limited to in-frame clones, with some not included. The sample records about 33,000 clones, approximately 74% being singletons. Sequenced material: CD4+ T cells from blood buffy coats. The receptors were sampled from a human donor in good health.

J is TRBJ2-7 and V is TRBV7-2; maybe TRBD2 (6 bases). The V and J ends lost 1 base and 2 bases respectively, with 15 bases between them. The CDR3 runs to 16 residues. CDR1 and CDR2 (germline): SGHTA, FQGNSA. The CDR3 loop reads CASSLVEGIGTYEQYF. The CDR3 DNA reads as TGTGCCAGCAGCTTAGTGGAGGGGATAGGCACCTACGAGCAGTACTTC.

This clone was detected only a few times. The V call is TRBV10-2, the J call TRBJ1-5; D ambiguous. V lost 6 bases and J 6 bases, leaving 15 bases between the germline ends. This CDR3 comprises 14 residues. CDR1 WSHSY and CDR2 SAAADI come from the germline V gene. DNA for the CDR3: TGCGCCAGCAGGGGTTTCGGCGGCAGTCAGCCCCAGCATTTT. Protein sequence: CASRGFGGSQPQHF.

This clone appeared a single time. V usage is TRBV5-6 and J usage is TRBJ1-3; tentatively, D is TRBD1 (5 bases). Germline V gene data show CDR1 as SGHDT and CDR2 as YYEEEE. This CDR3 comprises 15 residues. The germline V and J ends were trimmed by 4 bases and 0 bases, with 11 bases remaining between them. This CDR3 reads CASSPTGFSGNTIYF. The CDR3 bases are TGTGCCAGCAGCCCAACAGGATTCTCTGGAAACACCATATATTTT.

This clone was picked up one time. CDR3 loop: CASSWTSGSRDTQYF. The CDR3 DNA follows: TGCGCCAGCAGCTGGACTAGCGGGAGCAGGGATACGCAGTATTTT. The chain carries TRBV5-1 and TRBJ2-3; TRBD2 agrees at 13 bases. Trimming took 3 bases from V and 6 from J; bases not matched to a gene: 4. The V gene's germline CDR1 is SGHRS and CDR2 YFSETQ. The CDR3 loop spans 15 amino acids. The variable domain in full, with the rest retrieved from reference TRBV5-1 and TRBJ2-3, is KAGVTQTPRYLIKTRGQQVTLSCSPISGHRSVSWYQQTPGQGLQFLFEYFSETQRNKGNFPGRFSGRQFSNSRSEMNVSTLELGDSALYLCASSWTSGSRDTQYFGPGTRLTVL.

The rearrangement joins TRBV7-3 to TRBJ2-6; TRBD1 matches 7 bases. Germline V gives CDR1 SGHTA, CDR2 FQGTGA. The V and J ends lost 5 bases and 0 bases, in that order; junction bases with no gene match: 7. The length of the CDR3 is 17 residues. CDR3 in amino acids: CASSPAGGSSGANVLTF. The CDR3 region has the DNA TGTGCCAGCAGCCCGGCAGGGGGATCCTCTGGGGCCAACGTCCTGACTTTC. Full variable domain (outside the CDR3, taken from reference TRBV7-3 and TRBJ2-6): GAGVSQTPSNKVTEKGKYVELRCDPISGHTALYWYRQSLGQGPEFLIYFQGTGAADDSGLPNDRFFAVRPEGSVSTLKIQRTERGDSAVYLCASSPAGGSSGANVLTFGAGSRLTVL.

V and J are TRBV5-8 and TRBJ1-2; D may be TRBD1 (6 bases). Germline-derived CDR1 and CDR2 are SGHTS and YDEGEE. This CDR3 contains 15 residues. Trimming removed 0 bases from V and 6 bases from J, with 15 bases in between. This CDR3 is CASSLAAGGWDGYTF. The CDR3 DNA reads as TGTGCCAGCAGCTTGGCCGCGGGGGGCTGGGATGGCTACACCTTC.

This chain connects TRBV4-3 to TRBJ2-2, with D possibly TRBD2 on 5 matching bases. The germline CDR1 and CDR2 sequences are LGHNA and YSLEER. V lost 0 bases and J lost 4, with 9 bases in between. CDR3 length: 15 residues. The CDR3 bases are TGCGCCAGCAGCCAAGATTCGGGGATCACCGGGGAGCTGTTTTTT. Its translation: CASSQDSGITGELFF.

The V gene is TRBV30, the J gene TRBJ2-7; TRBD1 matches at 10 bases. Losses at the gene ends were 7 bases for V and 5 bases for J; bases not matched to a gene: 14. From germline, CDR1 is GTSNPN and CDR2 SVGIG (reference sequence). The CDR3 spans 15 residues. CDR3 amino acids: CASRLAGQGKNEQYF. The DNA for the CDR3 is TGTGCCTCCCGACTTGCGGGACAGGGGAAGAACGAGCAGTACTTC.

CDR3 DNA: TGTGCCAGTAGTATGGTAGGGGATGGAGAGACCCAGTACTTC. Translating it yields CASSMVGDGETQYF. The chain combines TRBV19 with TRBJ2-5; tentative D call: TRBD1 (5 bases). Germline loops: CDR1 LNHDA, CDR2 SQIVND (reference sequence). V was clipped by 3 bases and J by 4 bases, with 12 bases between them. CDR3 size: 14 residues.

The chain combines TRBV28 with TRBJ2-7, with TRBD1 identical over 8 bases. The CDR3 is 15 residues long. The germline V gene encodes CDR1 MDHEN and CDR2 SYDVKM. With V trimmed by 6 bases and J by 2 bases, 9 bases remained unmatched. This CDR3 reads CASRGSGTGPYEQYF. CDR3 DNA sequence: TGTGCCAGCAGAGGTTCCGGGACAGGCCCCTACGAGCAGTACTTC.

The gene calls are TRBV19 and TRBJ1-3; D perhaps matches TRBD1 (5 bases). V was clipped by 5 bases and J by 0 bases, with 8 bases between them. The CDR3 spans 14 residues. Germline loops: CDR1 LNHDA, CDR2 SQIVND (reference sequence). The CDR3 region is CASSSQVSGNTIYF. CDR3 DNA sequence: TGTGCCAGTAGTTCACAGGTCTCTGGAAACACCATATATTTT.